The 10 T cell receptor beta chains below were found in one sample sequenced in a study of blood T cell repertoires in COVID-19. TCRdb's table, derived via immunoSEQ multiplex PCR, lists solely in-frame clones and lacks some. The sample carries roughly 78,000 clones, more than 85% recorded once. The sample taken for sequencing was peripheral blood. The origin of the receptors is a man in his fifties or sixties with acute or convalescent COVID-19.

This chain uses TRBV9 with TRBJ2-2, with D possibly TRBD2 on 5 matching bases. Germline V lookup: CDR1 SGDLS, CDR2 YYNGEE. The V gene lost 2 bases and the J gene lost 0 bases, with 17 bases spanning the gap. The CDR3 length is 18 residues. The chain's CDR3 is CASSVYPPARANTGELFF. CDR3 DNA sequence: TGTGCCAGCAGCGTCTACCCGCCGGCGAGGGCGAACACCGGGGAGCTGTTTTTT.

This chain joins TRBV24-1 and TRBJ2-1, with 7 positions matching TRBD2. J gave up 7 bases and V 9 bases, and 8 bases lay outside the gene matches. Germline V gene sequence: CDR1 KGHDR, CDR2 SFDVKD. The length of the CDR3 is 13 residues. CDR3 protein: CATGAGEWNEQFF. The CDR3 coding sequence is TGTGCCACCGGGGCGGGAGAGTGGAATGAGCAGTTCTTC.

The chain joins TRBV19 to TRBJ1-2; TRBD1 aligns across 8 bases. The CDR3 loop spans 17 amino acids. Germline assignment: CDR1 LNHDA and CDR2 SQIVND (reference sequence). Trimming took 9 bases from V and 0 from J; bases not matched to a gene: 15. CDR3 in DNA: TGTGCCAGCCGAACAGGACAGGGTCTGGACGCTAACTATGGCTACACCTTC. It encodes CASRTGQGLDANYGYTF.

This chain connects TRBV24-1 to TRBJ2-7; no clear D gene. CDR1 and CDR2 (germline): KGHDR, SFDVKD. The CDR3 contains 12 residues. Trimming shortened V by 10 bases and J by 3 bases, and 12 bases separated the two germline ends. CDR3 loop: CATALVFYEQYF. CDR3 in DNA: TGTGCCACGGCGCTAGTGTTCTACGAGCAGTACTTC.

The chain is built from TRBV5-6 and TRBJ1-2, with D perhaps matching TRBD1 (5 bases). V was cut by 4 bases and J by 2 bases, with 9 bases left in between. The germline gives CDR1 SGHDT, CDR2 YYEEEE. The CDR3 has 13 residues. In nucleotides, the CDR3 is TGTGCCAGCAGCGTAGGACACAACTATGGCTACACCTTC. This translates into CASSVGHNYGYTF.

This clone appeared a single time. This sequence joins TRBV28 and TRBJ1-4; a possible D gene is TRBD1 (5 bases). In germline, CDR1 is MDHEN, CDR2 SYDVKM. Trimming removed 6 bases from V and 0 bases from J, with 17 bases in between. This CDR3 has 17 amino acids. The CDR3 is CASSPDRAVATNEKLFF. CDR3 nucleotide sequence: TGTGCCAGCAGCCCTGACAGAGCAGTTGCAACTAATGAAAAACTGTTTTTT.

This clone occurred once. The chain is built from TRBV11-2 and TRBJ2-7; 9 nucleotides agree with TRBD1. Per the germline V gene, CDR1 is SGHAT and CDR2 is FQNNGV. The CDR3 loop spans 16 amino acids. The ends lost 1 base at V and 3 bases at J; junction bases unmatched: 7. CDR3: CASSLVPGQGNYEQYF. The DNA of the CDR3 is TGTGCCAGCAGCTTAGTACCGGGACAGGGAAACTACGAGCAGTACTTC.

V gene TRBV29-1 combines with J gene TRBJ1-6; possible D gene TRBD1, 6 bases. CDR3 length: 13 residues. Trimming removed 4 bases at V and 8 bases at J, with 12 bases between. Germline CDR1 SQVTM, CDR2 ANQGSEA. CDR3 DNA sequence: TGCAGCGTTGGCGACAGGCTCCATTCACCCCTCCACTTT. Translation: CSVGDRLHSPLHF.

The CDR3 protein is CASSWADRASNEKLFF. As DNA, the CDR3 is TGTGCCAGTAGCTGGGCGGACAGGGCTTCTAATGAAAAACTGTTTTTT. The chain couples TRBV19 to TRBJ1-4; 8 bases agree with TRBD1. The V gene's germline CDR1 is LNHDA and CDR2 SQIVND (reference sequence). The length of the CDR3 is 16 residues. V dropped 6 bases and J dropped 3; count of bases not matched to a gene: 9.

This clone was detected only once. The chain joins TRBV9 to TRBJ1-4; 8 bases fit TRBD1. After removal of 3 bases from V and 3 bases from J, the junction contained 10 bases not matched to a gene. The CDR3 has 17 amino acids. Germline V gene sequence: CDR1 SGDLS, CDR2 YYNGEE. CDR3 sequence reads: CASSGGQGGSANEKLFF. The CDR3 DNA reads as TGTGCCAGCAGCGGCGGACAGGGAGGTTCGGCTAATGAAAAACTGTTTTTT.